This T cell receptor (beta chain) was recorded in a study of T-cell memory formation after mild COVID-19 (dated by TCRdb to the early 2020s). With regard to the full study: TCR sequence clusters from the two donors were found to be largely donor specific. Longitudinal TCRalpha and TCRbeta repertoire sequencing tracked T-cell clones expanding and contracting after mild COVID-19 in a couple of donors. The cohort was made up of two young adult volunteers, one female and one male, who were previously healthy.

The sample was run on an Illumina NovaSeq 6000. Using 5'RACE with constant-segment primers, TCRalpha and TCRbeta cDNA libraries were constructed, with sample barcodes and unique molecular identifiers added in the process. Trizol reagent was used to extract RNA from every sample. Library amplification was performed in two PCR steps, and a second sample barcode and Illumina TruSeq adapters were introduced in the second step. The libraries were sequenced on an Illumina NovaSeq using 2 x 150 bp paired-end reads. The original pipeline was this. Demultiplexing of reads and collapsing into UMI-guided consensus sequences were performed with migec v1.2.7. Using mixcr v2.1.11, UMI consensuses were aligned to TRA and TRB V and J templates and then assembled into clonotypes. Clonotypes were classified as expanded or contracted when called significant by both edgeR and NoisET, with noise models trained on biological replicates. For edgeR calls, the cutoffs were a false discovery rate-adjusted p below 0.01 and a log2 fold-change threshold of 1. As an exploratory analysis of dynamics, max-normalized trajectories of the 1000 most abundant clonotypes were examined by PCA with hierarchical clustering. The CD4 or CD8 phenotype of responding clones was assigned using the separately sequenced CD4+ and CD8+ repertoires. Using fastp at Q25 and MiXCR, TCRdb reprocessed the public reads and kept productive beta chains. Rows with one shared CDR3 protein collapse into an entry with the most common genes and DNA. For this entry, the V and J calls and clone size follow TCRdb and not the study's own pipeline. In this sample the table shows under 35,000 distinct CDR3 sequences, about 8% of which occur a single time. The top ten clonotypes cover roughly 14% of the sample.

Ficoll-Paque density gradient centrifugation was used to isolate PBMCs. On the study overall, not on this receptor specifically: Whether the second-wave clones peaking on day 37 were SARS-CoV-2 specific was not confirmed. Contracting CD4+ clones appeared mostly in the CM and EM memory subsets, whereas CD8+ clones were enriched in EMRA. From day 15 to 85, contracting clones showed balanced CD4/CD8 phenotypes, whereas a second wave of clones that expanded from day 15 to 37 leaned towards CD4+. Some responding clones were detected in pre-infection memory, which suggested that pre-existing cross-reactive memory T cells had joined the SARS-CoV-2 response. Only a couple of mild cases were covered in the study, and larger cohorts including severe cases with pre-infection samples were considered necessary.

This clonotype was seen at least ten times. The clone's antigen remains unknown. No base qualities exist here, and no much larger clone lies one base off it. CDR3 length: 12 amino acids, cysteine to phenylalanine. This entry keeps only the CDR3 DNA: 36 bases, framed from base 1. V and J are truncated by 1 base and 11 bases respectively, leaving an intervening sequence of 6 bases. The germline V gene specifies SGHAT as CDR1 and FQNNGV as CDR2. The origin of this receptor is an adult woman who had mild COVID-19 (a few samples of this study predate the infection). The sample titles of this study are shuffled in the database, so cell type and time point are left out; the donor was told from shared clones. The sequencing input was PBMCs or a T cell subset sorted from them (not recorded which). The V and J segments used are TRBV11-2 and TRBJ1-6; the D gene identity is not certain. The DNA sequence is TGTGCCAGCAGCTTAGGCAGCCCACCCCTCCACTTT. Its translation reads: CASSLGSPPLHF.